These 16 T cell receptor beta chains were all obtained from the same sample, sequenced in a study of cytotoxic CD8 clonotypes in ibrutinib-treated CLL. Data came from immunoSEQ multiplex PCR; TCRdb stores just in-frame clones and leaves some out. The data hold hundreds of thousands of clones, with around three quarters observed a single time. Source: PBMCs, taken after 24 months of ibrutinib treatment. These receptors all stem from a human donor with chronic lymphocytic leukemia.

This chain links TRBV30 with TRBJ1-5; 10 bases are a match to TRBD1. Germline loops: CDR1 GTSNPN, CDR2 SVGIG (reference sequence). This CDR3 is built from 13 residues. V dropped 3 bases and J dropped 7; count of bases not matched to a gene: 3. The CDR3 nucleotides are TGTGCCTGGAGCTCGGACAGGGGGCAGCCCCAGCATTTT. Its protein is CAWSSDRGQPQHF.

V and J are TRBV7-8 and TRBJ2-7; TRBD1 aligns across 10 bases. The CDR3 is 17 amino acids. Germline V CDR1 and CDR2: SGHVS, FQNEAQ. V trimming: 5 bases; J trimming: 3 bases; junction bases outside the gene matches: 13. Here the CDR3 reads CASSPKIGQGDFYEQYF. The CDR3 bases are TGTGCCAGCAGCCCAAAAATCGGACAGGGGGATTTCTACGAGCAGTACTTC.

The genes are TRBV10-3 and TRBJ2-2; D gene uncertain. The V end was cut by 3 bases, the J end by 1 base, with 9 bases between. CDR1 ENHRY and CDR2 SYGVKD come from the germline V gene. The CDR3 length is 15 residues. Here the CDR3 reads CAISDRALNTGELFF. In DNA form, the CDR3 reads TGTGCCATCAGTGATAGGGCCCTGAACACCGGGGAGCTGTTTTTT.

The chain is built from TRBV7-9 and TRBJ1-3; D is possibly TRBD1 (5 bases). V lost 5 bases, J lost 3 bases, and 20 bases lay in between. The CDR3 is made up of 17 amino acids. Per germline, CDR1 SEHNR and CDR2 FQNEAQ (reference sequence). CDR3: CASSPGGHSLGGNTIYF. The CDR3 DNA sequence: TGTGCCAGCAGCCCAGGAGGACATTCCCTAGGTGGAAACACCATATATTTT.

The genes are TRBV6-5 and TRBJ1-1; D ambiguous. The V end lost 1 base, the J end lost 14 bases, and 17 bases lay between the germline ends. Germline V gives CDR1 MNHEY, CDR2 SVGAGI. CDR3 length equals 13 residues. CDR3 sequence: CASSYLSYGSVFF. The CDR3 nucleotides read TGTGCCAGCAGTTACTTATCCTACGGGAGCGTCTTCTTT.

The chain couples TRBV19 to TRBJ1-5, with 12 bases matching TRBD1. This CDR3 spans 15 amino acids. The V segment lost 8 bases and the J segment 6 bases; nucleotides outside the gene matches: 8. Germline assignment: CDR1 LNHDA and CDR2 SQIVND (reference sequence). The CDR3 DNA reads TGTGCCAGTGCCGGGACAGGGGGCTTGGGTCAGCCCCAGCATTTT. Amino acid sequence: CASAGTGGLGQPQHF.

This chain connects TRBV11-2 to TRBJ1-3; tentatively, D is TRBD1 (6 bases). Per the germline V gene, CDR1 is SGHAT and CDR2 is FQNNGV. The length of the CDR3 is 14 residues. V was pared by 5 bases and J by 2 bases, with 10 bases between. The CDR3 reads CASSKGGTGNTIYF. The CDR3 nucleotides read TGTGCCAGCAGCAAAGGGGGAACTGGAAACACCATATATTTT. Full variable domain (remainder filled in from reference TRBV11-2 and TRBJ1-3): EAGVAQSPRYKIIEKRQSVAFWCNPISGHATLYWYQQILGQGPKLLIQFQNNGVVDDSQLPKDRFSAERLKGVDSTLKIQPAKLEDSAVYLCASSKGGTGNTIYFGEGSWLTVV.

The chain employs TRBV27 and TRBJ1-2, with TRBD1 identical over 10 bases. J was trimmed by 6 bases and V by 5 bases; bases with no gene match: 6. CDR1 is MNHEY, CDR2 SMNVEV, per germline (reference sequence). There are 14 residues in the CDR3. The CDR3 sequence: CASSARQGADGYTF. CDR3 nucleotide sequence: TGTGCCAGCAGTGCGAGACAGGGGGCGGATGGCTACACCTTC.

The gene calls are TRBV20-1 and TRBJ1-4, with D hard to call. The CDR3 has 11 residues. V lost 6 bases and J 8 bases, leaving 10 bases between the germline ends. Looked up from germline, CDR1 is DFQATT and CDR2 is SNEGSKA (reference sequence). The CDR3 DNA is TGCAGTGCCTCCCGTTCCGAAAAACTGTTTTTT. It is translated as CSASRSEKLFF.

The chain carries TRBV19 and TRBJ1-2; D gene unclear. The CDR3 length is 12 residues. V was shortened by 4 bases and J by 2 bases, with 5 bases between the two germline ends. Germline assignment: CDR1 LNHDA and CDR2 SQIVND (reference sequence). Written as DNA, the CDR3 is TGTGCCAGTAGTACCCTAAACTATGGCTACACCTTC. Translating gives CASSTLNYGYTF.

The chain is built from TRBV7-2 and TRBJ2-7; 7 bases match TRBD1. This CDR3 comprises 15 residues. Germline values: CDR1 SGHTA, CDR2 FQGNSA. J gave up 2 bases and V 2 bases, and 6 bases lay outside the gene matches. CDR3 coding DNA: TGTGCCAGCAGCTTAAACCCCGGGACAGCCTACGAGCAGTACTTC. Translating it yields CASSLNPGTAYEQYF.

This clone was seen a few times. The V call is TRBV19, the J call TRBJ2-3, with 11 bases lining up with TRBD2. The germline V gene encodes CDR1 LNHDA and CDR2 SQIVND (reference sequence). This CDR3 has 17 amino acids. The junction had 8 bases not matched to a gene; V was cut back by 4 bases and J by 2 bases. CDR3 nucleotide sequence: TGTGCCAGTAGTACGGGACTAGCGGTAGAATCCACAGATACGCAGTATTTT. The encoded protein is CASSTGLAVESTDTQYF.

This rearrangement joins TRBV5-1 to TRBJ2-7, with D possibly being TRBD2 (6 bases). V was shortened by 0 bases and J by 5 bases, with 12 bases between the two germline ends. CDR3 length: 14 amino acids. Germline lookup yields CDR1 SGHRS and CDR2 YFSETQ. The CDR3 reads CASSLGRVKNEQYF. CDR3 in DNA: TGCGCCAGCAGCTTGGGGAGGGTAAAGAACGAGCAGTACTTC. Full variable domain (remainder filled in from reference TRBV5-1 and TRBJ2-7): KAGVTQTPRYLIKTRGQQVTLSCSPISGHRSVSWYQQTPGQGLQFLFEYFSETQRNKGNFPGRFSGRQFSNSRSEMNVSTLELGDSALYLCASSLGRVKNEQYFGPGTRLTVT.

CDR3 region: CASRGPWSANYGYTF. For the CDR3, the DNA is TGTGCCAGCAGAGGCCCTTGGTCAGCTAACTATGGCTACACCTTC. The V gene is TRBV2, the J gene TRBJ1-2; D is ambiguous. V lost 6 bases and J 0 bases, leaving 14 bases between the germline ends. The germline gives CDR1 SNHLY, CDR2 FYNNEI. The CDR3 loop spans 15 amino acids. The full variable domain, rest sourced from reference TRBV2 and TRBJ1-2, is EPEVTQTPSHQVTQMGQEVILRCVPISNHLYFYWYRQILGQKVEFLVSFYNNEISEKSEIFDDQFSVERPDGSNFTLKIRSTKLEDSAMYFCASRGPWSANYGYTFGSGTRLTVV.

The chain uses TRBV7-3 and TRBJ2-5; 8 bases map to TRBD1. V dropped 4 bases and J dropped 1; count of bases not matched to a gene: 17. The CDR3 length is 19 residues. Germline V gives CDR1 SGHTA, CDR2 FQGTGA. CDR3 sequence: CASSSPPRGPEGLQETQYF. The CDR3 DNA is TGTGCCAGCAGCTCTCCCCCCAGGGGGCCAGAGGGCCTCCAAGAGACCCAGTACTTC. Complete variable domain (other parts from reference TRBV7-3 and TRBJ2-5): GAGVSQTPSNKVTEKGKYVELRCDPISGHTALYWYRQSLGQGPEFLIYFQGTGAADDSGLPNDRFFAVRPEGSVSTLKIQRTERGDSAVYLCASSSPPRGPEGLQETQYFGPGTRLLVL.

DNA for the CDR3: TGCAGCGTGGAAACCGGGACAGTAGAGACCCAGTACTTC. The encoded protein is CSVETGTVETQYF. The chain joins TRBV29-1 to TRBJ2-5; 7 bases match TRBD1. CDR3 length: 13 amino acids. V trimming: 6 bases; J trimming: 4 bases; junction bases outside the gene matches: 8. Germline-derived CDR1 and CDR2 are SQVTM and ANQGSEA. Together with reference TRBV29-1 and TRBJ2-5, the CDR3 gives the full variable domain: SAVISQKPSRDICQRGTSLTIQCQVDSQVTMMFWYRQQPGQSLTLIATANQGSEATYESGFVIDKFPISRPNLTFSTLTVSNMSPEDSSIYLCSVETGTVETQYFGPGTRLLVL.